This entry describes one T cell receptor (beta chain). Its antigen is unidentified. The entry originates in a study of beta chain features in type 1 diabetes. Regarding the study as a whole: People with Type 1 diabetes carried modestly yet significantly shorter TCRB CDR3s in all four CD4+ subsets.

Every bit of the isolated RNA underwent reverse transcription, so sequencing read expressed TCRB transcripts. Mean read depth for naive, central memory and regulatory T cell samples was approximately 3.57 million reads. Repertoires were generated with immunoSEQ multiplex PCR, while TCRdb's copy carries only in-frame clones and drops some. The table includes about 28,000 clones, 65% detected once. V lost 5 bases and J lost 7, with 21 bases in between. In germline, CDR1 is SEHNR, CDR2 FQNEAQ (reference sequence). The CDR3 is 16 residues long. This receptor was identified in a woman aged 30 to 39 with type 1 diabetes. Sequencing used Tregs from blood. The V and J genes are TRBV7-9 and TRBJ1-5, with a weak D call TRBD1 (5 bases). CDR3 sequence reads: CASSPGGSGVGQPQHF. The DNA for the CDR3 is TGTGCCAGCAGCCCGGGCGGGTCGGGGGTAGGGCAGCCCCAGCATTTT.